What follows describes a single TCR beta chain. The data belong to a study of blood T cell repertoires in COVID-19. Looking at the study overall: The origin of the acute and convalescent COVID-19 samples was the United States, Italy and Spain.

This CDR3 comprises 15 residues. Here immunoSEQ multiplex PCR was the method, and the copy in TCRdb shows in-frame clones only, minus some. This sample has about 110,000 clones, with under 75% found just once. V and J are TRBV21-1 and TRBJ1-6; the table's TRBD1 call for D was not verified on the DNA. TRBV21-1 is marked as a pseudogene. Sequencing was done on a sample of peripheral blood. The receptor comes from a woman in her sixties with acute or convalescent COVID-19. The chain's CDR3 is CASRDRDPYNSPLHF. The CDR3 nucleotides are TGTGCCAGCAGAGACAGGGACCCCTATAATTCACCCCTCCACTTT.